What follows is one TCR beta chain and its context. The antigen is undetermined. This sample is drawn from a study of regulatory T cells in long-lasting Graves disease. Study results and limitations: Persistent disease showed a preference for TRBV28, TRBJ1-2 and TRBJ2-5.

Time point here: newly diagnosed GD, antithyroid drugs for less than 3 months. PBMC-extracted RNA yielded the TCR library. The collection involved drawing nine milliliters of peripheral blood into EDTA tubes. Trimming removed 3 bases from V and 1 base from J; junction bases left unmatched: 7. The germline gives CDR1 KGHDR, CDR2 SFDVKD. This CDR3 spans 16 amino acids. Arm-PCR of CDR3 regions and iRepertoire HTBI primers were used to build TCR beta libraries. Each CDR3 protein gets one entry after TCRdb re-called the multiplex PCR reads with MiXCR. The data contain almost 450,000 distinct CDR3 sequences, over 15% of them singletons. These same data were also listed under a study on T cells in Graves' hyperthyroidism and ophthalmopathy. According to that study: With the HTBI primer set, the TCR CDR3 went through a first round of RT-PCR.

Sequenced material: peripheral blood mononuclear cells (PBMCs), taken at new diagnosis, from a patient treated with antithyroid drugs. The rearrangement links TRBV24-1 to TRBJ1-2, with TRBD1 identical over 7 bases. This receptor was taken from a woman aged 25 to 39 with Graves disease. The CDR3 loop reads CATSDPTRQGNYGYTF. In DNA form, the CDR3 reads TGTGCCACCAGTGATCCGACACGACAGGGTAACTATGGCTACACCTTC.